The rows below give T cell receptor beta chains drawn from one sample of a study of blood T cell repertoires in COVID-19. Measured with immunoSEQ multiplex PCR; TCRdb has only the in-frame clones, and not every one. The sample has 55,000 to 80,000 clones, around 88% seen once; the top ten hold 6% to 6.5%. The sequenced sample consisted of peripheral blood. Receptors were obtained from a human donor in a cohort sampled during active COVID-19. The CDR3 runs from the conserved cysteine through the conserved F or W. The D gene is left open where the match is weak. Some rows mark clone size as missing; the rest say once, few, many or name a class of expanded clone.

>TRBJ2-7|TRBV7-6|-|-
TGTGCCAGCAGCTTAGCCGCTACTAGTAACGAGCAGTACTTC
CASSLAATSNEQYF
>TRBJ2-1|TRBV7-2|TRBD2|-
TGTGCCAGCAGCTTAGTAGTAGCGGGGGATGAGCAGTTCTTC
CASSLVVAGDEQFF
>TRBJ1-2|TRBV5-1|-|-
TGCGCCAGCAGCTTGGAGGTGGGCAACTATGGCTACACCTTC
CASSLEVGNYGYTF
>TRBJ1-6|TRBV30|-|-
TGTGCCTGGAGTCGAAGCGGGGTTGGTTCACCCCTCCACTTT
CAWSRSGVGSPLHF
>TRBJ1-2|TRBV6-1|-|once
TGTGCCAGCAGTGAATCCTTGGACAGAGGCTACACCTTC
CASSESLDRGYTF
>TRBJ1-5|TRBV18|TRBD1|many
TGTGCCAGCTCACGAAAAGGACAGGCCGATCAGCCCCAGCATTTT
CASSRKGQADQPQHF
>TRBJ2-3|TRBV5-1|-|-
TGCGCCAGCAGCCCCCGGGGGACCCTCAGCACAGATACGCAGTATTTT
CASSPRGTLSTDTQYF
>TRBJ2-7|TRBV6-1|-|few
TGTGCCAGCAGTGAATCTACTAGCTCCTACGAGCAGTACTTC
CASSESTSSYEQYF
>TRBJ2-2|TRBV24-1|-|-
TGTGCCACCAGTGATCCGACCAAGGGGCTTTCCGGGGAGCTGTTTTTT
CATSDPTKGLSGELFF
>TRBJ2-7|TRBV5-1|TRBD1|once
TGCGCCAGCAGCTTGGGGGACAGGGCCAATGAGCAGTACTTC
CASSLGDRANEQYF
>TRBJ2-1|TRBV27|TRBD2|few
TGTGCCAGCAGTTTAAGACCTAGCGGGCGCAATGAGCAGTTCTTC
CASSLRPSGRNEQFF
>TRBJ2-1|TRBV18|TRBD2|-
TGTGCCAGCTCACCTAGACTAGCGGGGGGAAGGCCTTACAATGAGCAGTTCTTC
CASSPRLAGGRPYNEQFF
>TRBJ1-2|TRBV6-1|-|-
TGTGCCAGCAGTGAGAGGTTTGGGTATGGCTACACCTTC
CASSERFGYGYTF
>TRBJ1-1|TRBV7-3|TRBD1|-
TGTGCCAGCAGCTTAAACAGGGGCACTGAAGCTTTCTTT
CASSLNRGTEAFF
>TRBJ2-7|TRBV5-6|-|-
TGTGCCAGCAGCTTAGGGGGCGAGCAGTACTTC
CASSLGGEQYF